A selection of T cell receptor beta chains follows, all from one sample in a study of blood T cell repertoires in COVID-19. The method was immunoSEQ multiplex PCR; TCRdb's version includes in-frame clones alone and lacks a portion of them. The sample carries 150,000 to 200,000 clones, around 86% recorded once. Sequencing was performed on peripheral blood. The receptors shown here come from a man aged 45-60 years with active or convalescent COVID-19. Both conserved end residues are part of each CDR3. D genes are given only for firm matches. Size values are once, few and many counts, or a class for expanded clones, and some rows have none.

j_call	clone_size	d_call	v_call	cdr3_aa	cdr3_nt
TRBJ1-1	NA	NA	TRBV28	CASRVQVATEAFF	TGTGCCAGCAGAGTACAGGTGGCCACTGAAGCTTTCTTT
TRBJ2-7	once	NA	TRBV18	CASSPPLTVPREQYF	TGTGCCAGCTCACCACCACTGACAGTTCCTCGGGAGCAGTACTTC
TRBJ2-1	NA	NA	TRBV10-3	CAISDSKSRLVRNEQFF	TGTGCCATCAGTGATTCTAAGAGCCGTCTAGTCCGGAATGAGCAGTTCTTC
TRBJ1-3	NA	TRBD1	TRBV2	CASSETGSSGNTIYF	TGTGCCAGCAGTGAGACAGGGAGCTCTGGAAACACCATATATTTT
TRBJ1-1	many	NA	TRBV10-2	CASSESAGGPNTEAFF	TGCGCCAGCAGTGAGTCCGCGGGGGGGCCGAACACTGAAGCTTTCTTT
TRBJ2-7	NA	NA	TRBV7-3	CASSLSGQKTYEQYF	TGTGCCAGCAGCTTAAGTGGTCAGAAAACCTACGAGCAGTACTTC
TRBJ1-2	NA	NA	TRBV4-2	CASSQDPQGFNYGYTF	TGTGCCAGCAGCCAGGACCCCCAGGGATTCAACTATGGCTACACCTTC
TRBJ1-6	NA	NA	TRBV19	CASSIEGDSPLHF	TGTGCCAGTAGTATCGAAGGGGATTCACCCCTCCACTTT
TRBJ1-1	NA	NA	TRBV7-9	CASTLSGQGTTEAFF	TGTGCCAGCACCCTAAGTGGGCAGGGGACAACTGAAGCTTTCTTT
TRBJ2-1	NA	NA	TRBV6-1	CASSERKGNKDEQFF	TGTGCCAGCAGTGAAAGGAAGGGGAATAAGGATGAGCAGTTCTTC
TRBJ1-4	NA	NA	TRBV5-4	CASSFGRGSNEKLFF	TGTGCCAGCAGCTTCGGCAGGGGTTCTAATGAAAAACTGTTTTTT
TRBJ2-7	NA	NA	TRBV24-1	CATSDRGYEQYF	TGTGCCACCAGTGACCGGGGCTACGAGCAGTACTTC
TRBJ2-5	NA	NA	TRBV29-1	CSGLTSQETQYF	TGCAGCGGTCTGACTAGTCAAGAGACCCAGTACTTC
TRBJ1-2	once	NA	TRBV29-1	CSVQTGPNYGYTF	TGCAGCGTCCAAACAGGGCCCAACTATGGCTACACCTTC
TRBJ1-1	NA	TRBD1	TRBV4-3	CASSRETSTGVEAFF	TGCGCCAGCAGCCGCGAGACATCCACAGGGGTAGAGGCTTTCTTT
TRBJ2-7	NA	TRBD1	TRBV5-1	CASSLGQPNYEQYF	TGCGCCAGCAGCCTGGGACAGCCAAACTACGAGCAGTACTTC
TRBJ1-6	NA	NA	TRBV19	CASRFSGTPTGNSPLHF	TGTGCCAGTAGATTTTCCGGGACTCCTACGGGGAATTCACCCCTCCACTTT
TRBJ1-5	NA	NA	TRBV3-1/TRBV3-2	CASSQTYSNQPQHF	TGTGCCAGCAGCCAAACTTATAGCAATCAGCCCCAGCATTTT
TRBJ2-1	once	TRBD1	TRBV4-3	CASSHLEGQGASEQFF	TGCGCCAGCAGCCATCTCGAAGGCCAGGGGGCCTCTGAGCAGTTCTTC
TRBJ1-4	once	NA	TRBV29-1	CSVVEPRGEKLFF	TGCAGCGTTGTAGAACCTAGGGGTGAAAAACTGTTTTTT
TRBJ2-3	NA	TRBD2	TRBV29-1	CSVEGGETSTDTQYF	TGCAGCGTTGAGGGGGGGGAGACTAGCACAGATACGCAGTATTTT
TRBJ2-1	NA	TRBD1	TRBV29-1	CSVLTGEQFF	TGCAGCGTTTTGACAGGGGAGCAGTTCTTC
TRBJ1-3	NA	NA	TRBV24-1	CATSPSGNTIYF	TGTGCCACATCTCCCTCTGGAAACACCATATATTTT
TRBJ1-1	NA	TRBD1	TRBV5-1	CASSLDRETEAFF	TGCGCCAGCAGCCTTGACAGGGAAACTGAAGCTTTCTTT
TRBJ1-2	NA	TRBD1	TRBV24-1	CATSGGTDYGYTF	TGTGCCACCAGTGGTGGGACAGACTATGGCTACACCTTC
TRBJ1-2	NA	NA	TRBV10-3	CAISGQGINYGYTF	TGTGCCATCAGTGGGCAGGGGATTAACTATGGCTACACCTTC
TRBJ2-3	NA	TRBD2	TRBV7-2	CASDLAGGGDTQYF	TGTGCCAGCGATCTAGCGGGAGGTGGAGATACGCAGTATTTT
TRBJ1-2	NA	NA	TRBV12-3/TRBV12-4	CASSSEVNYGYTF	TGTGCCAGCAGTTCCGAGGTTAACTATGGCTACACCTTC
TRBJ1-2	NA	NA	TRBV2	CASLSIAVSYGYTF	TGTGCCAGCCTATCAATAGCGGTGTCCTATGGCTACACCTTC
TRBJ1-2	NA	TRBD1	TRBV12-3/TRBV12-4	CASSAHGRGDRTF	TGTGCCAGCAGTGCCCACGGACGAGGGGACAGGACCTTC
TRBJ2-1	few	TRBD1	TRBV5-1	CASKRDRGVDEQFF	TGCGCCAGCAAACGGGACAGAGGTGTGGATGAGCAGTTCTTC
TRBJ2-7	many	NA	TRBV2	CASSEPASVNQEQYF	TGTGCCAGCAGTGAACCGGCGAGCGTTAACCAGGAGCAGTACTTC
TRBJ2-3	NA	TRBD1	TRBV7-2	CASSLRQGYTDTQYF	TGTGCCAGCAGCTTAAGACAGGGTTATACAGATACGCAGTATTTT
TRBJ1-1	NA	NA	TRBV7-6	CASSLTDTTGTEAFF	TGTGCCAGCAGCTTGACGGACACAACGGGCACTGAAGCTTTCTTT
TRBJ1-5	once	NA	TRBV30	CAWSVGQGGNQPQHF	TGTGCCTGGAGTGTAGGGCAGGGTGGCAATCAGCCCCAGCATTTT
TRBJ1-1	NA	NA	TRBV2	CASSEMGRTEAFF	TGTGCCAGCAGTGAAATGGGGCGCACTGAAGCTTTCTTT
TRBJ1-1	NA	NA	TRBV28	CASSLSPRNTEAFF	TGTGCCAGCAGTTTATCTCCGCGCAACACTGAAGCTTTCTTT
TRBJ2-7	NA	TRBD2	TRBV5-1	CASSFDSGSVYEQYF	TGCGCCAGCAGCTTCGATAGCGGGAGCGTCTACGAGCAGTACTTC
TRBJ1-5	NA	NA	TRBV7-2	CASSLDGQPQHF	TGTGCCAGCAGCTTAGACGGTCAGCCCCAGCATTTT
TRBJ2-3	NA	TRBD2	TRBV27	CASSLFSTSGATDTQYF	TGTGCCAGCAGTTTATTCTCGACTAGCGGGGCCACAGATACGCAGTATTTT